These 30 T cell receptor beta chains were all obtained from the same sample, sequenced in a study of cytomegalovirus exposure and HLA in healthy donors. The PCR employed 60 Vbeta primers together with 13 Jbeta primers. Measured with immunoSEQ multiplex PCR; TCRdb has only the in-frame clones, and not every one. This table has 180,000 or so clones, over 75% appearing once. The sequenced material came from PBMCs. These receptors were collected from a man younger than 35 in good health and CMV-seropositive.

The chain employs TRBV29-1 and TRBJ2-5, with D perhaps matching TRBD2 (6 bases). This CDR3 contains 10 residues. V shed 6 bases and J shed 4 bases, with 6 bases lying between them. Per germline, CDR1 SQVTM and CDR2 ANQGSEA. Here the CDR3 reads CSVRGETQYF. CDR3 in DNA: TGCAGCGTGCGGGGAGAGACCCAGTACTTC. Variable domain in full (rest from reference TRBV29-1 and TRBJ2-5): SAVISQKPSRDICQRGTSLTIQCQVDSQVTMMFWYRQQPGQSLTLIATANQGSEATYESGFVIDKFPISRPNLTFSTLTVSNMSPEDSSIYLCSVRGETQYFGPGTRLLVL.

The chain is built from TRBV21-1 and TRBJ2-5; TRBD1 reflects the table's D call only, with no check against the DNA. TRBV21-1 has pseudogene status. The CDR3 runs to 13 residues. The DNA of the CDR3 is TGTGCCAGCAACCACAGGGGGCCCCAGACCCAGTACTTC. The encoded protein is CASNHRGPQTQYF.

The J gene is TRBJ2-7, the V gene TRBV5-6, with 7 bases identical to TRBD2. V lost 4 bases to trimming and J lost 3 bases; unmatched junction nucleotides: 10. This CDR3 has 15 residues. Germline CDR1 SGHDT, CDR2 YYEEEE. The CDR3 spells CASSPRRGGYYEQYF. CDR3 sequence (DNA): TGTGCCAGCAGCCCGAGGCGGGGAGGGTACTACGAGCAGTACTTC.

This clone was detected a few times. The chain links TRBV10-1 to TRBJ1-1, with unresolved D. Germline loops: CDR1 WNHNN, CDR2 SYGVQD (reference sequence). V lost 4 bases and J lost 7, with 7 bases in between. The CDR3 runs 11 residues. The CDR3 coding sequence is TGCGCCAGCAGTGCAGGAGGTGAAGCTTTCTTT. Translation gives CASSAGGEAFF.

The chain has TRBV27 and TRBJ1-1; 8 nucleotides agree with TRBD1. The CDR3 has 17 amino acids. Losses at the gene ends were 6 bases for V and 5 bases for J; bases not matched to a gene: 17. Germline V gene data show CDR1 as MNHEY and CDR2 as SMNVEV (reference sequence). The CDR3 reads CASRPPRGRPGRTEAFF. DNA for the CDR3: TGTGCCAGCAGGCCCCCCAGGGGGCGTCCAGGACGGACTGAAGCTTTCTTT.

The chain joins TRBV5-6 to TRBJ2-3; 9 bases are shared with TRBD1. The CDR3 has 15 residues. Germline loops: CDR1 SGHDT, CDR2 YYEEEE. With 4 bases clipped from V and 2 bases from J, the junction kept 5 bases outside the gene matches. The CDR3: CASSRGQGFTDTQYF. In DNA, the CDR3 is TGTGCCAGCAGCCGCGGACAGGGGTTCACAGATACGCAGTATTTT.

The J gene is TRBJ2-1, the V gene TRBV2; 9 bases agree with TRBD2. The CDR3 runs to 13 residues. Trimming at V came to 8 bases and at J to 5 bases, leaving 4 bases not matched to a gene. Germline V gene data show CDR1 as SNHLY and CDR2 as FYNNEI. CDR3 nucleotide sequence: TGTGCCAGCTCGAGCGGGGGGCACAATGAGCAGTTCTTC. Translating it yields CASSSGGHNEQFF.

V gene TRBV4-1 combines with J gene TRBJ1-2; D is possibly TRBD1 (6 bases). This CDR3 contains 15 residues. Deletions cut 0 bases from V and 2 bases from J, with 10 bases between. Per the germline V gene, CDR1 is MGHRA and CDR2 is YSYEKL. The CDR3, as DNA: TGCGCCAGCAGCCAAGACTTAGGACAGAACTATGGCTACACCTTC. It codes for CASSQDLGQNYGYTF.

The CDR3 DNA reads TGCGCCAGCAGCCAAGCGCAGGAAGTTGGCTACACCTTC. Residues: CASSQAQEVGYTF. The chain uses TRBV4-1 and TRBJ1-2; D is ambiguous. Germline V gene data show CDR1 as MGHRA and CDR2 as YSYEKL. V was pared by 1 base and J by 7 bases, with 10 bases between. The CDR3 contains 13 residues.

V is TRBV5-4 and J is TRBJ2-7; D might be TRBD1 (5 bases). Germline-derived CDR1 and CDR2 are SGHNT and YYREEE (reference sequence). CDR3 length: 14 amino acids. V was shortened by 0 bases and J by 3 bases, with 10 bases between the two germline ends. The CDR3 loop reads CASSLGAQVYEQYF. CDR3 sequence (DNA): TGTGCCAGCAGCTTGGGGGCACAGGTCTACGAGCAGTACTTC.

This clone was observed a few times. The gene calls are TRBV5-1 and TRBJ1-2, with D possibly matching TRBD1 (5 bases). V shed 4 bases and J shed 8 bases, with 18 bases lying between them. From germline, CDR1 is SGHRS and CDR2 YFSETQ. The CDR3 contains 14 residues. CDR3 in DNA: TGCGCCAGCAGCGGAAATACAGGATTTGAGGGCTACACCTTC. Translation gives CASSGNTGFEGYTF.

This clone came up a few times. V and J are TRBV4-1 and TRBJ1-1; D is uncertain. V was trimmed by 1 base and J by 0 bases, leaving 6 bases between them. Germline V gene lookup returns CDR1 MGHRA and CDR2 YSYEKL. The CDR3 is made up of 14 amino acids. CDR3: CASSQGLMNTEAFF. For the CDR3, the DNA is TGCGCCAGCAGCCAAGGGCTCATGAACACTGAAGCTTTCTTT.

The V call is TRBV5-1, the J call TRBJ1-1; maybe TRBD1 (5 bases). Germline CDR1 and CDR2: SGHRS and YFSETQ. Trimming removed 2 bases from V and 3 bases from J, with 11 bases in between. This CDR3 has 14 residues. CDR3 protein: CASSFWGADTEAFF. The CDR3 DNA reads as TGCGCCAGCAGCTTTTGGGGCGCGGACACTGAAGCTTTCTTT.

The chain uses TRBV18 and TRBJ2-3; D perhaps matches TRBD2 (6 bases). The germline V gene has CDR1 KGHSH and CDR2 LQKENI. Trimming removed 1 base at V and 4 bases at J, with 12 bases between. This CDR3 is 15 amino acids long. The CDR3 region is CASSPRSPGADTQYF. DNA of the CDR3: TGTGCCAGCTCACCACGGTCCCCGGGGGCAGATACGCAGTATTTT.

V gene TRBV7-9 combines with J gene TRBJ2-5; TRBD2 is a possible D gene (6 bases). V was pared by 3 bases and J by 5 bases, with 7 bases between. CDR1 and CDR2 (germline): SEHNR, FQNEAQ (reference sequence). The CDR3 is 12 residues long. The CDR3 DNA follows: TGTGCCAGCAGCTTTGGGGGGGAGACCCAGTACTTC. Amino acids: CASSFGGETQYF.

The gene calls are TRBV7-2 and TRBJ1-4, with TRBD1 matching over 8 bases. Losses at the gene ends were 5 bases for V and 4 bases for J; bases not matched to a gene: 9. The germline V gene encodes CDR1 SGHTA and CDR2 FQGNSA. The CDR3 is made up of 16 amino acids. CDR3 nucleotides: TGTGCCAGCAGCATACCAGGGGGCAGGGATAATGAAAAACTGTTTTTT. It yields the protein CASSIPGGRDNEKLFF.

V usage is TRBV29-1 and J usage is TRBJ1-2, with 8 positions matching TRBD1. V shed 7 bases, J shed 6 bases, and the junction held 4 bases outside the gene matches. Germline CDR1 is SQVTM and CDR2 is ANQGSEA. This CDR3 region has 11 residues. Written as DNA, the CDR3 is TGCAGCGCTGACAGGGGCCATGGCTACACCTTC. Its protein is CSADRGHGYTF.

The DNA for the CDR3 is TGTGCCAGCAACCACCCCCGCCGGGACTCCCACTCCTACGAGCAGTACTTC. This encodes CASNHPRRDSHSYEQYF. This chain links TRBV6-9 with TRBJ2-5, with D maybe TRBD2 (6 bases). The last part of the DNA fits TRBJ2-7 better; the J call may be wrong. Germline V lookup: CDR1 MNHGY, CDR2 SVAAGI. The CDR3 length is 17 residues.

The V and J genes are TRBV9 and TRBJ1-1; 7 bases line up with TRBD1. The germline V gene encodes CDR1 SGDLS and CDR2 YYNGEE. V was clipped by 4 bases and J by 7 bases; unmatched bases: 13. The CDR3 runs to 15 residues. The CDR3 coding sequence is TGTGCCAGCAGCCCTAAAGACAGGGAAGGAGGTGAAGCTTTCTTT. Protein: CASSPKDREGGEAFF.

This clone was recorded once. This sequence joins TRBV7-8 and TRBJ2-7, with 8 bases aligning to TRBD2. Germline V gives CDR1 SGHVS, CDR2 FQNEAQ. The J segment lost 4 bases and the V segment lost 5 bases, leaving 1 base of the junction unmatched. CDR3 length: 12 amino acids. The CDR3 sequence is CASSPGGYEQYF. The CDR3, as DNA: TGTGCCAGCAGCCCGGGGGGGTACGAGCAGTACTTC.

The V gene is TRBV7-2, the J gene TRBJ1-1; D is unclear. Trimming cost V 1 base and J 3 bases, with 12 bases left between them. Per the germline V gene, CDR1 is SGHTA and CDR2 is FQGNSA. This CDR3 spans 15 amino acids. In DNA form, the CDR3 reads TGTGCCAGCAGCTTAGTTAGGACTGACTACACTGAAGCTTTCTTT. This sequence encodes CASSLVRTDYTEAFF.

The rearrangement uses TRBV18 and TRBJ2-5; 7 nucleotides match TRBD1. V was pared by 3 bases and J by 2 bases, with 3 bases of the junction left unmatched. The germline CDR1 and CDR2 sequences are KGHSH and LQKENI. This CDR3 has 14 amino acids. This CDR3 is CASSPGQQQETQYF. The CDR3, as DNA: TGTGCCAGCTCACCGGGACAGCAACAAGAGACCCAGTACTTC.

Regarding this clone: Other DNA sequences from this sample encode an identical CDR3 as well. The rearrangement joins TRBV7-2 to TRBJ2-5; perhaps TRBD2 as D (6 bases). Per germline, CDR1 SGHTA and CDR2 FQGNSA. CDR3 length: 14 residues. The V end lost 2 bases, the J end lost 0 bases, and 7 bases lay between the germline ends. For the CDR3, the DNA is TGTGCCAGCAGCTTACGGAGGGACCAAGAGACCCAGTACTTC. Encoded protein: CASSLRRDQETQYF.

CDR3 in DNA: TGCAGCGTTGTGTACAGGGGGGCCTACGAGCAGTACTTC. Its translation is CSVVYRGAYEQYF. This rearrangement joins TRBV29-1 to TRBJ2-7; 8 bases are a match to TRBD1. Germline loops: CDR1 SQVTM, CDR2 ANQGSEA. The V segment lost 4 bases and the J segment 2 bases; nucleotides outside the gene matches: 4. This CDR3 spans 13 amino acids.

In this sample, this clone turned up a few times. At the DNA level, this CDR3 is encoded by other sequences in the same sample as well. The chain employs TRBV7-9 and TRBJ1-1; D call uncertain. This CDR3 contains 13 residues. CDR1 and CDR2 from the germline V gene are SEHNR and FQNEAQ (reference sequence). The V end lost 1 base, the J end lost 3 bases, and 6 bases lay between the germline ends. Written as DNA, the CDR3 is TGTGCCAGCAGCTTAGTCCGAGACACTGAAGCTTTCTTT. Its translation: CASSLVRDTEAFF.

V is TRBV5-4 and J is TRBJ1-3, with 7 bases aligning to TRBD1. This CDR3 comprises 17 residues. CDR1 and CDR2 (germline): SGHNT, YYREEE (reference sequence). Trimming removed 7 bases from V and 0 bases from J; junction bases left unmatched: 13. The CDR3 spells CASYLQDRVGSGNTIYF. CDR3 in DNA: TGTGCCAGCTACCTCCAAGACAGGGTGGGCTCTGGAAACACCATATATTTT.

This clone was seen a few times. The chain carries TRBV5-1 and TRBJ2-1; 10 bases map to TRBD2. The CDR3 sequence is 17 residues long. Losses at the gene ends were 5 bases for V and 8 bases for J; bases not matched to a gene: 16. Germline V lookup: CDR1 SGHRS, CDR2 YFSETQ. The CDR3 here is CASSLTLAGRFGDEQFF. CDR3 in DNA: TGCGCCAGCAGTTTGACACTAGCGGGGAGGTTCGGCGATGAGCAGTTCTTC.

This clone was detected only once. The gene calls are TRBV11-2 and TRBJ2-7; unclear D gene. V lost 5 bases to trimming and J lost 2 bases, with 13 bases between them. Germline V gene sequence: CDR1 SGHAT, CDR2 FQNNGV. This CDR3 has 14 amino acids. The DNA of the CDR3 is TGTGCCAGCAGCGCCGTGAGAAAACCCTACGAGCAGTACTTC. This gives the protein CASSAVRKPYEQYF. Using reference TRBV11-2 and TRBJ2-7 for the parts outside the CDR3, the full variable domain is EAGVAQSPRYKIIEKRQSVAFWCNPISGHATLYWYQQILGQGPKLLIQFQNNGVVDDSQLPKDRFSAERLKGVDSTLKIQPAKLEDSAVYLCASSAVRKPYEQYFGPGTRLTVT.

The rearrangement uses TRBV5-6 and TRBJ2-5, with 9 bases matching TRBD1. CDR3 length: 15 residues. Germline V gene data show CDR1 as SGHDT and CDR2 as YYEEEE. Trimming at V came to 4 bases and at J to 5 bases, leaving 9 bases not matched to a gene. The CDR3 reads CASSVWGQGRETQYF. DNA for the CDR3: TGTGCCAGCAGCGTCTGGGGACAGGGTAGGGAGACCCAGTACTTC.

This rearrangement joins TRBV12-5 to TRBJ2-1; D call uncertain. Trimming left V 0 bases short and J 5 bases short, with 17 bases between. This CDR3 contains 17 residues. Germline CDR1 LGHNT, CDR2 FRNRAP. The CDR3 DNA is TGTGCTAGTGGTTTGGTGAATAGTATGCATGTCGACAATGAGCAGTTCTTC. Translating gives CASGLVNSMHVDNEQFF.